Listed below are T cell receptor beta chains from one sample, sequenced in a study of T cell responses to AZD1222 COVID-19 vaccine. Only in-frame clones appear in the TCRdb table, and some are missing; sequencing was by immunoSEQ multiplex PCR. The sample carries some 130,000 clones, approximately 85% recorded once. This specimen consisted of peripheral blood, obtained on day 0 of AZD1222 vaccination. These receptors were taken from an adult in good health. The CDR3 runs from the conserved cysteine through the conserved F or W. D genes are given only for firm matches. A row's size may be missing; if present it is once, few, many or a size class.

V gene	clone size	D gene	J gene	CDR3 protein	CDR3 DNA
TRBV3-1/TRBV3-2	NA	NA	TRBJ1-5	CASSQDTTVNQPQHF	TGTGCCAGCAGCCAAGACACAACAGTGAATCAGCCCCAGCATTTT
TRBV29-1	NA	TRBD1	TRBJ1-6	CSGRDSPNNSPLHF	TGCAGCGGCCGGGACAGTCCGAATAATTCACCCCTCCACTTT
TRBV18	NA	NA	TRBJ2-7	CASSPLAVSSYEQYF	TGTGCCAGCTCACCACTAGCGGTTAGCTCCTACGAGCAGTACTTC
TRBV9	NA	NA	TRBJ1-5	CASSADTGGNQPQHF	TGTGCCAGCAGCGCCGACACCGGGGGAAATCAGCCCCAGCATTTT
TRBV7-6	NA	NA	TRBJ1-4	CASSLVGVELFF	TGTGCCAGCAGCTTAGTAGGGGTCGAGCTGTTTTTT
TRBV9	NA	NA	TRBJ2-1	CASSVERWVSNEQFF	TGTGCCAGCAGCGTAGAGAGGTGGGTCTCCAATGAGCAGTTCTTC
TRBV3-1/TRBV3-2	once	NA	TRBJ1-2	CASSQEGTPNYGYTF	TGTGCCAGCAGCCAAGAGGGGACACCCAACTATGGCTACACCTTC
TRBV11-2	NA	TRBD2	TRBJ2-2	CASSFRGGRDPGELFF	TGTGCCAGCAGCTTCCGGGGGGGCCGGGATCCCGGGGAGCTGTTTTTT
TRBV30	NA	NA	TRBJ1-5	CAWSTGARQPQHF	TGTGCCTGGAGTACGGGGGCCCGACAGCCCCAGCATTTT
TRBV5-1	NA	TRBD1	TRBJ1-2	CASSSGQGPSNYGYTF	TGCGCCAGCAGCTCCGGACAGGGGCCCTCTAACTATGGCTACACCTTC
TRBV9	NA	TRBD1	TRBJ2-2	CASSVEGARTGELFF	TGTGCCAGCAGCGTAGAGGGGGCCCGGACCGGGGAGCTGTTTTTT
TRBV11-2	few	TRBD1	TRBJ2-7	CASAAPGGSYEQYF	TGTGCCAGCGCGGCCCCAGGGGGTTCCTACGAGCAGTACTTC
TRBV7-2	NA	NA	TRBJ1-4	CASSLDPAVNEKLFF	TGTGCCAGCAGCTTAGATCCAGCAGTTAATGAAAAACTGTTTTTT
TRBV5-1	NA	NA	TRBJ2-7	CASSLARRPTYEQYF	TGCGCCAGCAGCTTGGCCAGACGGCCGACCTACGAGCAGTACTTC
TRBV30	NA	NA	TRBJ1-4	CAWSAGRYNEKLFF	TGTGCCTGGAGTGCGGGGAGGTACAATGAAAAACTGTTTTTT
TRBV11-3	NA	NA	TRBJ1-1	CASSLGGTHTEAFF	TGTGCCAGCAGCTTAGGGGGGACACACACTGAAGCTTTCTTT
TRBV5-1	NA	NA	TRBJ2-4	CASSLDTEDIQYF	TGCGCCAGCAGCTTGGACACAGAGGACATTCAGTACTTC
TRBV9	NA	TRBD2	TRBJ2-3	CASSARTSGISTDTQYF	TGTGCCAGCAGCGCCCGGACTAGCGGGATTAGCACAGATACGCAGTATTTT
TRBV2	NA	NA	TRBJ1-2	CASSAQGDGSYGYTF	TGTGCCAGCAGTGCACAAGGGGATGGTAGTTACGGCTACACCTTC
TRBV4-2	NA	NA	TRBJ1-2	CASSQVELTSYGYTF	TGTGCCAGCAGCCAAGTGGAACTTACTTCCTATGGCTACACCTTC
TRBV6-1	NA	NA	TRBJ1-4	CASRWTGSNEKLFF	TGTGCCAGCAGATGGACGGGTTCAAATGAAAAACTGTTTTTT
TRBV10-3	NA	NA	TRBJ1-2	CAISESRDPYGYTF	TGTGCCATCAGTGAGTCGAGGGACCCTTATGGCTACACCTTC